This entry lists 18 T cell receptor beta chains sequenced from one sample in a study of response to subunit inactivated influenza vaccine. One entry per CDR3 protein, called by TCRdb with MiXCR from the RT-PCR reads. Of 500,000 to 700,000 distinct CDR3 sequences in the sample, roughly a quarter are singletons; the top ten hold 2.5% to 3.5%. The same sample was also studied in work on T cells expressing NK-cell markers. From that second work: Beta-chain TCR cDNA was generated via 5'RACE template switching with UMIs.

This sample comprised CD4+ T cells sorted from PBMCs, obtained roughly 12 days after vaccination. These receptors originate from a middle-aged man who received an inactivated influenza vaccine.

The gene calls are TRBV9 and TRBJ1-2, with a weak D call TRBD1 (5 bases). The CDR3 spans 16 residues. Germline CDR1 is SGDLS and CDR2 is YYNGEE. Trimming stripped 0 bases from V and 4 bases from J, with 16 bases between. This CDR3 is CASSVAWAEGAYGYTF. The CDR3 nucleotides read TGTGCCAGCAGCGTAGCTTGGGCTGAAGGGGCCTATGGCTACACCTTC.

This clonotype was recorded a few times. The chain carries TRBV2 and TRBJ2-7; D is ambiguous. Germline V lookup: CDR1 SNHLY, CDR2 FYNNEI. There are 12 residues in the CDR3. The V end was cut by 2 bases, the J end by 4 bases, with 6 bases between. For the CDR3, the DNA is TGTGCCAGCAGTGAACATCGATACGAGCAGTACTTC. Protein sequence: CASSEHRYEQYF.

The chain is built from TRBV30 and TRBJ2-7; a possible D gene is TRBD1 (5 bases). Per the germline V gene, CDR1 is GTSNPN and CDR2 is SVGIG (reference sequence). This CDR3 has 13 residues. The V and J ends lost 3 bases and 0 bases respectively, with 9 bases between them. The CDR3 sequence is CAWSEQGSYEQYF. CDR3 DNA sequence: TGTGCCTGGAGCGAGCAGGGCTCCTACGAGCAGTACTTC.

The genes are TRBV3-1 and TRBJ2-7, with 11 bases identical to TRBD2. CDR1 and CDR2 (germline): LGHDT, YNNKEL (reference sequence). The CDR3 length is 13 residues. V shed 10 bases and J 4 bases; nucleotides not matched to a gene: 6. Here the CDR3 DNA reads TGTGCCACCGGAACTAGCGGGGGATACGAGCAGTACTTC. Translated, it gives CATGTSGGYEQYF.

Only a few counts were recorded for this clonotype. V and J are TRBV11-2 and TRBJ2-1, with a possible D match to TRBD1 (5 bases). The length of the CDR3 is 14 residues. Germline values: CDR1 SGHAT, CDR2 FQNNGV. Trimming stripped 5 bases from V and 4 bases from J, with 12 bases between. DNA of the CDR3: TGTGCCAGCAGCGTGACAGATTATTACAATGAGCAGTTCTTC. The encoded protein is CASSVTDYYNEQFF.

The V call is TRBV5-1, the J call TRBJ2-1; D uncertain. Germline-derived CDR1 and CDR2 are SGHRS and YFSETQ. The V and J ends lost 9 bases and 4 bases respectively, with 14 bases between them. The CDR3 length is 13 residues. CDR3 sequence reads: CATSPGRYNEQFF. CDR3 in DNA: TGCGCCACCTCACCCGGACGGTACAATGAGCAGTTCTTC. The complete variable domain, with remaining parts taken from reference TRBV5-1 and TRBJ2-1, reads KAGVTQTPRYLIKTRGQQVTLSCSPISGHRSVSWYQQTPGQGLQFLFEYFSETQRNKGNFPGRFSGRQFSNSRSEMNVSTLELGDSALYLCATSPGRYNEQFFGPGTRLTVL.

The CDR3 sequence: CASSRSTGSSPLHF. CDR3 coding DNA: TGTGCCAGCAGCCGTTCGACAGGGAGTTCACCCCTCCACTTT. The rearrangement uses TRBV28 and TRBJ1-6; 7 bases match TRBD1. J was trimmed by 9 bases and V by 6 bases; bases with no gene match: 8. Looked up from germline, CDR1 is MDHEN and CDR2 is SYDVKM. The CDR3 spans 14 residues.

This rearrangement joins TRBV5-3 to TRBJ1-5, with D possibly being TRBD1 (6 bases). TRBV5-3 is annotated as an ORF whose role is uncertain. Trimming removed 0 bases from V and 7 bases from J, with 23 bases in between. The CDR3 is 18 amino acids. CDR3 protein: CARSLGRGPEGWGQPQHF. The CDR3 bases are TGTGCCAGAAGCTTGGGCAGGGGACCCGAAGGTTGGGGGCAGCCCCAGCATTTT.

V usage is TRBV20-1 and J usage is TRBJ2-1; 8 positions match TRBD2. V gave up 1 base and J gave up 12 bases; unmatched junction bases: 2. CDR1 and CDR2 (germline): DFQATT, SNEGSKA (reference sequence). This CDR3 is built from 11 residues. CDR3 amino acids: CSARGLALQFF. The CDR3 DNA is TGCAGTGCTAGAGGACTAGCGCTGCAGTTCTTC.

In its sample, this clonotype was seen a few times. The chain has TRBV4-1 and TRBJ2-3; D is unclear. The germline CDR1 and CDR2 sequences are MGHRA and YSYEKL. The CDR3 extends over 15 amino acids. V was pared by 0 bases and J by 0 bases, with 7 bases between. Written as DNA, the CDR3 is TGCGCCAGCAGCCAAGAACATACTAGCACAGATACGCAGTATTTT. It translates to CASSQEHTSTDTQYF.

Many counts were recorded for this clonotype. The chain links TRBV3-1 to TRBJ2-2; D perhaps matches TRBD2 (6 bases). The V gene's germline CDR1 is LGHDT and CDR2 YNNKEL (reference sequence). The V and J ends lost 4 bases and 6 bases respectively, with 12 bases between them. This CDR3 has 14 residues. For the CDR3, the DNA is TGTGCCAGCAGCCGCCGGGAGCCCCCCGGGGAGCTGTTTTTT. Its protein product is CASSRREPPGELFF.

This chain uses TRBV15 with TRBJ1-6; D perhaps matches TRBD1 (5 bases). In germline, CDR1 is LNHNV, CDR2 YYDKDF (reference sequence). The CDR3 is 15 amino acids. Trimming stripped 0 bases from V and 7 bases from J, with 10 bases between. CDR3 coding DNA: TGTGCCACCAGCAGAGATCGGGGGGGGAATTCACCCCTCCACTTT. This encodes CATSRDRGGNSPLHF.

The chain recombines TRBV9 with TRBJ2-1; D tentatively fits TRBD1 or TRBD2 (5 bases each). CDR3 length equals 15 residues. The germline V gene encodes CDR1 SGDLS and CDR2 YYNGEE. Trimming stripped 2 bases from V and 8 bases from J, with 17 bases between. The DNA for the CDR3 is TGTGCCAGCAGCGTCCGGGACGGACCAAACCATGAGCAGTTCTTC. It codes for CASSVRDGPNHEQFF.

V is TRBV12-3 or TRBV12-4 and J is TRBJ2-5; D assignment may be TRBD1 or TRBD2 (5 bases each). This CDR3 comprises 14 residues. Trimming cost V 2 bases and J 5 bases, with 12 bases left between them. The CDR3 DNA is TGTGCCAGCAGTTTAACGAGGGGTTTGGAGACCCAGTACTTC. It codes for CASSLTRGLETQYF.

V usage is TRBV12-3 or TRBV12-4 and J usage is TRBJ2-2; no clear D gene. This CDR3 spans 12 amino acids. Trimming cost V 2 bases and J 6 bases, with 4 bases left between them. The CDR3 DNA is TGTGCCAGCAGTTTAAGGCCCGGGGAGCTGTTTTTT. Translation: CASSLRPGELFF.

The V gene is TRBV4-1, the J gene TRBJ1-2; D is perhaps TRBD1 (5 bases). Germline loops: CDR1 MGHRA, CDR2 YSYEKL. The CDR3 spans 14 residues. V lost 0 bases and J 4 bases, leaving 9 bases between the germline ends. CDR3 coding DNA: TGCGCCAGCAGCCAAGACGGGACGGGCTATGGCTACACCTTC. Encoded protein: CASSQDGTGYGYTF.

In this sample, this clonotype turned up a few times. The V call is TRBV7-2, the J call TRBJ2-1; 12 positions agree with TRBD2. The CDR3 has 15 amino acids. V shed 5 bases and J 7 bases; nucleotides not matched to a gene: 6. Germline values: CDR1 SGHTA, CDR2 FQGNSA. The CDR3 DNA reads TGTGCCAGCAGCCCGCCGACTAGCGGGAGAAATGAGCAGTTCTTC. It specifies CASSPPTSGRNEQFF. Filled out from reference TRBV7-2 and TRBJ2-1, the complete variable domain reads GAGVSQSPSNKVTEKGKDVELRCDPISGHTALYWYRQSLGQGLEFLIYFQGNSAPDKSGLPSDRFSAERTGGSVSTLTIQRTQQEDSAVYLCASSPPTSGRNEQFFGPGTRLTVL.

This sequence joins TRBV12-3 or TRBV12-4 and TRBJ2-3, with D maybe TRBD2 (5 bases). The CDR3 is made up of 15 amino acids. V lost 3 bases to trimming and J lost 2 bases, with 12 bases between them. The CDR3 DNA reads as TGTGCCAGCAGTTTCGGCGGGCTCGACACAGATACGCAGTATTTT. It translates to CASSFGGLDTDTQYF.